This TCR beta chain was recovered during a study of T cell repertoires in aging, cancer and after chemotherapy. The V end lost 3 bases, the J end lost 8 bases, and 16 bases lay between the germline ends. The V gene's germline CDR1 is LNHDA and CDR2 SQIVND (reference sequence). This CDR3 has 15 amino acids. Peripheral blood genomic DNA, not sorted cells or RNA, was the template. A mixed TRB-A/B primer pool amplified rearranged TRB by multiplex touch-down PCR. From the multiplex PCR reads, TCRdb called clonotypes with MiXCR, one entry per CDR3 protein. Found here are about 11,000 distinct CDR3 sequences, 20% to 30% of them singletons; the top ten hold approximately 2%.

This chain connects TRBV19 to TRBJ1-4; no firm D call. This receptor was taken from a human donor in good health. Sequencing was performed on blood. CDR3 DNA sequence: TGTGCCAGTAGTATTTCTTCCGGCGGAGGGGAAAAACTGTTTTTT. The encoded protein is CASSISSGGGEKLFF.